These 25 T cell receptor beta chains came from one sample sequenced in a study of T cell clonality in common variable immunodeficiency. Only in-frame clones appear in the TCRdb table, and some are missing; sequencing was by immunoSEQ multiplex PCR. The repertoire shows roughly 70,000 clones, none seen only once; the top ten take about 1.7%. Specimen: peripheral blood mononuclear cells. These receptors came from a person between 18 and 75 years old in good health.

This clone was observed a few times. The observed sequence ends 3 residues before the CDR3 terminus, with the missing tail filled in from the germline J gene. The J gene is TRBJ2-3, the V gene TRBV19; 9 positions agree with TRBD2. V shed 8 bases, J shed 6 bases, and the junction held 12 bases outside the gene matches. The germline V gene has CDR1 LNHDA and CDR2 SQIVND (reference sequence). The CDR3 runs 15 residues. CDR3 bases read: TGTGCCAGTTCGGCGCTAGCGGGAACAGATGATACG. Translation gives CASSALAGTDDT. The whole CDR3 protein is CASSALAGTDDTQYF.

This clone was seen repeatedly, ten times or more. Read data end 3 residues before the CDR3 end; the end is taken from the germline J gene. The chain joins TRBV5-1 to TRBJ1-1; no reliable D call. The CDR3 totals 15 residues. From germline, CDR1 is SGHRS and CDR2 YFSETQ. V was cut by 0 bases and J by 5 bases, with 14 bases left in between. The CDR3 is CASSLEGRSQTEAFF. The covered CDR3 bases are TGCGCCAGCAGCTTGGAGGGCCGTAGTCAGACTGAA.

This clone was seen ten or more times. The read terminates 3 residues before the CDR3 end, so the remaining end is supplied by the germline J gene. This chain links TRBV7-9 with TRBJ1-1; D may be TRBD1 (5 bases). Trimming shortened V by 6 bases and J by 6 bases, and 17 bases separated the two germline ends. Germline loops: CDR1 SEHNR, CDR2 FQNEAQ (reference sequence). The length of the CDR3 is 14 residues. CDR3 bases read: TGTGCCAGCAGGCTCATTCAGGGCGAGCCTGAA. Residues: CASRLIQGEPE. The whole CDR3 sequence reads CASRLIQGEPEAFF.

This clone came up many times. The CDR3 end falls 3 residues outside the read, so it is completed with the germline J gene. The V call is TRBV20-1, the J call TRBJ2-7; tentatively, D is TRBD2 (7 bases). Germline lookup yields CDR1 DFQATT and CDR2 SNEGSKA (reference sequence). V dropped 2 bases and J dropped 3 bases, with 14 bases sitting between them. There are 14 residues in the CDR3. The DNA read from the CDR3 is TGCAGTGCTAGACCGGGGGGCCGGGACTACGAG. Translated: CSARPGGRDYE. Given in full, the CDR3 is CSARPGGRDYEQYF.

This clone was observed at least ten times. From the germline J gene comes the end of the CDR3, since the read stops 3 residues before it. This chain links TRBV5-5 with TRBJ2-4; the D gene could be TRBD1 or TRBD2 (7 bases each). This CDR3 has 15 residues. V was shortened by 4 bases and J by 7 bases, with 18 bases between the two germline ends. The germline V gene has CDR1 SGHKS and CDR2 YYEKEE (reference sequence). The part of the CDR3 DNA that was read is TGTGCCAGCAGCCTTCAGGGGGGAGGGCTTAACATT. Its protein is CASSLQGGGLNI. The CDR3, in full, reads CASSLQGGGLNIQYF.

Ten or more counts support this clone. Coverage ceases 3 residues before the CDR3 finishes, and the germline J gene fills in the end. The V call is TRBV5-5, the J call TRBJ1-1; D gene uncertain. The CDR3 consists of 15 residues. Per germline, CDR1 SGHKS and CDR2 YYEKEE (reference sequence). V lost 0 bases to trimming and J lost 0 bases, with 9 bases between them. Here the CDR3 reads CASSLGLGMNTEAFF. Incomplete CDR3 DNA: TGTGCCAGCAGCTTGGGCTTGGGCATGAACACTGAA. The full variable domain, rest sourced from reference TRBV5-5 and TRBJ1-1, is DAGVTQSPTHLIKTRGQQVTLRCSPISGHKSVSWYQQVLGQGPQFIFQYYEKEERGRGNFPDRFSARQFPNYSSELNVNALLLGDSALYLCASSLGLGMNTEAFFGQGTRLTVV.

This clone was seen more than once but under ten times. The read stops 3 residues short of the end of the CDR3; the missing end is completed from the germline J gene. The rearrangement uses TRBV18 and TRBJ1-3; TRBD1 agrees at 7 bases. The CDR3 extends over 14 amino acids. Trimming at V came to 6 bases and at J to 0 bases, leaving 2 bases not matched to a gene. Per germline, CDR1 KGHSH and CDR2 LQKENI. The CDR3 bases that were read are TGTGCCAGCTCGCGGACAGGCTCTGGAAACACC. Its protein product is CASSRTGSGNT. In full, the CDR3 is CASSRTGSGNTIYF.

This clone was counted many times. From the germline J gene comes the end of the CDR3, since the read stops 3 residues before it. The chain carries TRBV5-4 and TRBJ1-6; D uncertain. Germline lookup yields CDR1 SGHNT and CDR2 YYREEE (reference sequence). The CDR3 contains 14 residues. V dropped 0 bases and J dropped 7 bases, with 8 bases sitting between them. CDR3 sequence: CASSLGGGNSPLHF. CDR3 bases read: TGTGCCAGCAGCTTGGGTGGCGGAAATTCACCC. Drawing the rest from reference TRBV5-4 and TRBJ1-6, the complete variable domain is ETGVTQSPTHLIKTRGQQVTLRCSSQSGHNTVSWYQQALGQGPQFIFQYYREEENGRGNFPPRFSGLQFPNYSSELNVNALELDDSALYLCASSLGGGNSPLHFGNGTRLTVT.

At least ten counts were recorded for this clone. The read falls 3 residues short of the CDR3 end, and the missing part is taken from the germline J gene. J is TRBJ2-7 and V is TRBV20-1; 8 bases fit TRBD2. Trimming cost V 6 bases and J 2 bases; bases outside gene matches: 9. Germline V gene data show CDR1 as DFQATT and CDR2 as SNEGSKA (reference sequence). The CDR3 spans 14 residues. CDR3 residues: CSARDPGGTYEQYF. The part of the CDR3 DNA that was read is TGCAGTGCAAGGGACCCGGGGGGGACCTACGAG.

This clone was recorded at least ten times. The CDR3 end lies 3 residues beyond the end of the read and is filled in from the germline J gene. The rearrangement links TRBV7-9 to TRBJ1-4; no reliable D call. The CDR3 runs 14 residues. Germline-derived CDR1 and CDR2 are SEHNR and FQNEAQ (reference sequence). Trimming left V 5 bases short and J 3 bases short, with 10 bases between. The DNA read from the CDR3 is TGTGCCAGCAGCCCCTCCGGGGCTAATGAAAAA. The encoded protein is CASSPSGANEK. The whole CDR3 region reads CASSPSGANEKLFF.

This clone was counted many times. With the read ending 3 residues before the CDR3 end, the germline J gene is used to fill in that end. The chain recombines TRBV11-2 with TRBJ1-2; D might be TRBD1 (5 bases). This CDR3 has 15 residues. Between the trimmed V and J ends, which lost 2 bases and 3 bases, there was a span of 13 bases. The germline gives CDR1 SGHAT, CDR2 FQNNGV. CDR3 protein: CASSLSTGRDYGYTF. The covered CDR3 bases are TGTGCCAGCAGCTTATCAACGGGCAGGGACTATGGC.

This clone appeared many times. The read gets to within 3 residues of the CDR3 end, and the germline J gene fills in the rest. V usage is TRBV20-1 and J usage is TRBJ2-5; 9 nucleotides match TRBD1. The CDR3 contains 14 residues. The germline CDR1 and CDR2 sequences are DFQATT and SNEGSKA (reference sequence). J gave up 4 bases and V 4 bases, and 7 bases lay outside the gene matches. The CDR3: CSANGQGRIETQYF. CDR3 DNA, as far as it was read: TGCAGTGCTAATGGACAGGGGCGTATAGAGACC.

Ten or more counts support this clone. The sequenced part of the CDR3 DNA is TGTGCCAGCAGCCATCTGGACAGGGTTATCAACGAG. This encodes CASSHLDRVINE. The whole CDR3 protein is CASSHLDRVINEQYF. This chain joins TRBV7-2 and TRBJ2-7, with 8 nucleotides matching TRBD1. Sequencing ends 3 residues short of the CDR3 end; the germline J gene provides the rest. The CDR3 is made up of 15 amino acids. Germline V CDR1 and CDR2: SGHTA, FQGNSA. V was pared by 5 bases and J by 5 bases, with 11 bases of the junction left unmatched. The complete variable domain, with remaining parts taken from reference TRBV7-2 and TRBJ2-7, reads GAGVSQSPSNKVTEKGKDVELRCDPISGHTALYWYRQSLGQGLEFLIYFQGNSAPDKSGLPSDRFSAERTGGSVSTLTIQRTQQEDSAVYLCASSHLDRVINEQYFGPGTRLTVT.

This clone was recorded many times. With the read ending 3 residues before the CDR3 end, the germline J gene is used to fill in that end. This chain uses TRBV7-9 with TRBJ2-1; the D gene is possibly TRBD2 (5 bases). This CDR3 is 13 amino acids long. CDR1 SEHNR and CDR2 FQNEAQ come from the germline V gene (reference sequence). Trimming left V 5 bases short and J 7 bases short, with 12 bases between. CDR3: CASSQPGMNEQFF. The DNA read from the CDR3 is TGTGCCAGCAGCCAACCGGGGATGAATGAG.

This clone was found many times. Read coverage stops 3 residues before the CDR3 terminus; the germline J gene supplies the remainder. V is TRBV12-3 or TRBV12-4 and J is TRBJ1-5; D might be TRBD1 (5 bases). CDR3 size: 14 residues. V lost 4 bases, J lost 0 bases, and 7 bases lay in between. The chain's CDR3 is CASSSDSSNQPQHF. The part of the CDR3 DNA that was read is TGTGCCAGCAGTTCTGACAGTAGCAATCAGCCC.

This clone was counted between two and nine times. The sequence runs out 3 residues before the end of the CDR3; the remainder is reconstructed from the germline J gene. The chain joins TRBV20-1 to TRBJ2-7, with D perhaps TRBD2 (5 bases). V was trimmed by 2 bases and J by 3 bases, leaving 11 bases between them. Germline lookup yields CDR1 DFQATT and CDR2 SNEGSKA (reference sequence). CDR3 length: 13 residues. The sequenced part of the CDR3 DNA is TGCAGTGCTAGACGTACGGGGAACTACGAG. Protein sequence: CSARRTGNYE. The whole CDR3 protein reads CSARRTGNYEQYF.

Ten or more counts support this clone. The read ends 3 residues before the CDR3 terminus; that terminus is restored from the germline J gene. The rearrangement uses TRBV5-1 and TRBJ2-5; no firm D call. V was pared by 0 bases and J by 1 base, with 10 bases between. CDR1 and CDR2 from the germline V gene are SGHRS and YFSETQ. This CDR3 contains 15 residues. CDR3 DNA, as far as it was read: TGCGCCAGCAGCTTGGCCCGCCGCGTCCAAGAGACC. It translates to CASSLARRVQET. The full CDR3 is CASSLARRVQETQYF.

This clone was counted many times. The read stops 3 residues short of the end of the CDR3; the missing end is completed from the germline J gene. The chain recombines TRBV5-1 with TRBJ2-2; 10 bases are shared with TRBD1. Looked up from germline, CDR1 is SGHRS and CDR2 is YFSETQ. This CDR3 spans 14 amino acids. Unmatched junction bases numbered 1, after V lost 4 bases and J lost 4 bases. CDR3 residues: CASSGTGATGELFF. The CDR3 bases that were read are TGCGCCAGCAGCGGGACAGGGGCCACCGGGGAG.

This clone has ten or more counts. The read stops 3 residues short of the end of the CDR3; the missing end is completed from the germline J gene. This chain joins TRBV9 and TRBJ1-6; 7 bases agree with TRBD1. Germline CDR1 reads SGDLS; CDR2 reads YYNGEE. This CDR3 comprises 19 residues. The CDR3 bases that were read are TGTGCCAGCAGCGCGACGCCAGGGGGACCGCCTCAACAATTCAGAACC. It encodes CASSATPGGPPQQFRT. The full CDR3 protein is CASSATPGGPPQQFRTLHF. The variable domain in full, with the rest retrieved from reference TRBV9 and TRBJ1-6, is DSGVTQTPKHLITATGQRVTLRCSPRSGDLSVYWYQQSLDQGLQFLIQYYNGEERAKGNILERFSAQQFPDLHSELNLSSLELGDSALYFCASSATPGGPPQQFRTLHFGNGTRLTVT.

Many counts were recorded for this clone. Read sequence stops 3 residues before the CDR3 end, and the germline J gene provides the missing end. J is TRBJ2-1 and V is TRBV6-1, with D hard to call. V lost 4 bases and J 2 bases, leaving 12 bases between the germline ends. Germline-derived CDR1 and CDR2 are MNHNS and SASEGT. CDR3 length: 15 amino acids. The sequenced CDR3 bases are TGTGCCAGCAGTGGCCGAGGTTTGCCCTACAATGAG. Encoded protein: CASSGRGLPYNE. The entire CDR3 reads CASSGRGLPYNEQFF.

This clone was seen many times. Sequencing ends 3 residues short of the CDR3 end; the germline J gene provides the rest. This sequence joins TRBV28 and TRBJ2-7; 9 bases line up with TRBD2. Losses at the gene ends were 2 bases for V and 4 bases for J; bases not matched to a gene: 3. This CDR3 comprises 14 residues. CDR1 is MDHEN, CDR2 SYDVKM, per germline. CDR3 DNA (partial): TGTGCCAGCAGTTTAGGCGGGAGGGGGTACGAG. This sequence encodes CASSLGGRGYE. The complete CDR3 reads CASSLGGRGYEQYF.

This clone showed up just a few times. The CDR3 end falls 3 residues outside the read, so it is completed with the germline J gene. The chain links TRBV10-2 to TRBJ1-2, with a weak D call TRBD1 (5 bases). The V end lost 5 bases, the J end lost 4 bases, and 11 bases lay between the germline ends. Germline lookup yields CDR1 WSHSY and CDR2 SAAADI. The CDR3 runs to 13 residues. The part of the CDR3 DNA that was read is TGCGCCAGCAGTCCAGGGTTAGGCTATGGC. Its translation: CASSPGLGYG. The CDR3 in its entirety is CASSPGLGYGYTF.

This clone was counted at least ten times. From the germline J gene comes the end of the CDR3, since the read stops 3 residues before it. The chain couples TRBV7-1 to TRBJ2-2, with 16 positions matching TRBD2. TRBV7-1 is an open reading frame, and its role is uncertain. The length of the CDR3 is 20 residues. The trim removed 3 bases at V and 7 bases at J, leaving 14 bases unmatched. CDR3 in amino acids: CASSSREGTSGRASIGELFF. The CDR3 DNA, read in part, is TGTGCCAGCAGCTCGCGGGAGGGGACTAGCGGGAGGGCCTCAATCGGGGAG.

This clone occurred many times. The read halts 3 residues ahead of the CDR3 end, with the missing end drawn from the germline J gene. The rearrangement uses TRBV20-1 and TRBJ1-1; 8 nucleotides line up with TRBD1. The CDR3 extends over 17 amino acids. With 3 bases clipped from V and 3 bases from J, the junction kept 15 bases outside the gene matches. The germline CDR1 and CDR2 sequences are DFQATT and SNEGSKA (reference sequence). The sequenced CDR3 bases are TGCAGTGCTAGGTACAACCGGGACAGGTTGTCGGACACTGAA. It encodes CSARYNRDRLSDTE. The full CDR3 is CSARYNRDRLSDTEAFF.

Ten or more counts support this clone. The read gets to within 3 residues of the CDR3 end, and the germline J gene fills in the rest. The genes are TRBV12-3 or TRBV12-4 and TRBJ2-5; a weak D match, TRBD2 (5 bases). V gave up 5 bases and J gave up 1 base, with 17 bases separating them. This CDR3 comprises 16 residues. This CDR3 is CASSPYSVYSQETQYF. The CDR3 DNA, read in part, is TGTGCCAGCAGTCCTTATAGCGTTTACTCCCAAGAGACC.